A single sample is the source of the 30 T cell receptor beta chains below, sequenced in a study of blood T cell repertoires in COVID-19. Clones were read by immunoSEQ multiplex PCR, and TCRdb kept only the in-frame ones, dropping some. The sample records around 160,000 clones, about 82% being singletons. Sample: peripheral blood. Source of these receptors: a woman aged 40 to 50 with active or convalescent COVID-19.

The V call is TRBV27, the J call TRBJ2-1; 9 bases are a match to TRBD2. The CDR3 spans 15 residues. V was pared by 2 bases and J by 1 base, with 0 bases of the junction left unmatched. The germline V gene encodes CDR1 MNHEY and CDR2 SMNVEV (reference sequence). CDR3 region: CASSLAGGSYNEQFF. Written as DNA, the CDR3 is TGTGCCAGCAGTTTAGCGGGAGGGTCCTACAATGAGCAGTTCTTC.

The DNA of the CDR3 is TGCGCCAGCAGCTCCGGAGGGGGCTTATCAGATACGCAGTATTTT. Its translation: CASSSGGGLSDTQYF. The chain carries TRBV4-3 and TRBJ2-3; tentative D call: TRBD1 (7 bases). V was cut by 5 bases and J by 4 bases, with 16 bases left in between. The CDR3 contains 15 residues. Germline loops: CDR1 LGHNA, CDR2 YSLEER.

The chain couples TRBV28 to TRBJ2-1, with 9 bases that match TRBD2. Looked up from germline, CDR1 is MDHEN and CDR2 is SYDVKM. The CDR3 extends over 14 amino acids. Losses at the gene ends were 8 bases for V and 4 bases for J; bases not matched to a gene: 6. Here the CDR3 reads CASALAGKYNEQFF. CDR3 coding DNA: TGTGCCAGCGCTCTAGCGGGAAAGTACAATGAGCAGTTCTTC.

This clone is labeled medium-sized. CDR3 bases: TGTGCCAGCAGCCCCTACAGGGAGGGAAACACTGAAGCTTTCTTT. Amino acids: CASSPYREGNTEAFF. The V gene is TRBV28, the J gene TRBJ1-1, with D maybe TRBD1 (6 bases). With 6 bases removed from V and 2 bases from J, the gap between germline ends came to 16 bases. Germline-derived CDR1 and CDR2 are MDHEN and SYDVKM. CDR3 length: 15 residues.

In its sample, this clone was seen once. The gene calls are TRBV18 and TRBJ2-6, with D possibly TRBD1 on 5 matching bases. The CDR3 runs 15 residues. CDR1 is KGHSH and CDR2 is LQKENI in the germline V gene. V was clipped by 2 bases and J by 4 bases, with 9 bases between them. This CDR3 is CASSPSGSGANVLTF. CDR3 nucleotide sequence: TGTGCCAGCTCACCATCAGGGTCCGGGGCCAACGTCCTGACTTTC.

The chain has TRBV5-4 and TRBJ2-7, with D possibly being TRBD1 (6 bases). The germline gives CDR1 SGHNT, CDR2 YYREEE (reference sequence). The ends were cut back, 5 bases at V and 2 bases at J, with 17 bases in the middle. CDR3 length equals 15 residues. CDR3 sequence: CASSTGTPGTYEQYF. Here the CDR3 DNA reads TGTGCCAGCAGTACCGGGACACCCGGAACCTACGAGCAGTACTTC.

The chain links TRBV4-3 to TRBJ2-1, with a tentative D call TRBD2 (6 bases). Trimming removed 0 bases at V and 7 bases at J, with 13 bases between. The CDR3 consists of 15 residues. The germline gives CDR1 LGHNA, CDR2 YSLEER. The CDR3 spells CASSQDPGTYNEQFF. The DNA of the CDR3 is TGCGCCAGCAGCCAAGATCCCGGGACTTATAATGAGCAGTTCTTC.

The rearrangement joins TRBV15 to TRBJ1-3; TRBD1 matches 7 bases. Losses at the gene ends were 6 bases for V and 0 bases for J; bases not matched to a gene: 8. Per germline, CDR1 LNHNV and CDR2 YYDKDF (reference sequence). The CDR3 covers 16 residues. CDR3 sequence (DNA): TGTGCCACCAGTCCGGGACAGCCTCTCTCTGGAAACACCATATATTTT. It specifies CATSPGQPLSGNTIYF.

CDR3 amino acids: CASSFETGVQETQYF. The DNA for the CDR3 is TGTGCCAGCAGTTTTGAAACAGGCGTACAAGAGACCCAGTACTTC. This rearrangement joins TRBV28 to TRBJ2-5; D is perhaps TRBD1 (5 bases). The CDR3 consists of 15 residues. Trimming pared 3 bases from V and 2 bases from J, leaving 13 bases between. CDR1 and CDR2 from the germline V gene are MDHEN and SYDVKM.

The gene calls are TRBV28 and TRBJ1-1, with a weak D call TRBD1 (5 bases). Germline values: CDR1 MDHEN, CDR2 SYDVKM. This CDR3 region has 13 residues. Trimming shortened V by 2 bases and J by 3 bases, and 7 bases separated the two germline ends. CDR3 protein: CASSLGAYTEAFF. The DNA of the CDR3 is TGTGCCAGCAGTTTAGGGGCCTACACTGAAGCTTTCTTT.

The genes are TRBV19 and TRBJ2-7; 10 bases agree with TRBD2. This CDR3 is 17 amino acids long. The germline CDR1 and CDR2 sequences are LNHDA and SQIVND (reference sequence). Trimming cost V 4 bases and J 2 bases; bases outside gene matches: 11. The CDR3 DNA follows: TGTGCCAGTAGTAAAGGGGGGCTAGCGGGAGATACCTACGAGCAGTACTTC. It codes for CASSKGGLAGDTYEQYF. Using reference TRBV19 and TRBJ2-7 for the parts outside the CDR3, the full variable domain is DGGITQSPKYLFRKEGQNVTLSCEQNLNHDAMYWYRQDPGQGLRLIYYSQIVNDFQKGDIAEGYSVSREKKESFPLTVTSAQKNPTAFYLCASSKGGLAGDTYEQYFGPGTRLTVT.

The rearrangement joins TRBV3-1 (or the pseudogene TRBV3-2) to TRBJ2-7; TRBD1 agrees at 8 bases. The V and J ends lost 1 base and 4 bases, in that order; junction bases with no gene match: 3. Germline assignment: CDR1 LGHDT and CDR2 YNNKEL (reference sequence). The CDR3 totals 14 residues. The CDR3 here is CASSQAGGMYEQYF. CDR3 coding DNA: TGTGCCAGCAGCCAAGCAGGGGGCATGTACGAGCAGTACTTC.

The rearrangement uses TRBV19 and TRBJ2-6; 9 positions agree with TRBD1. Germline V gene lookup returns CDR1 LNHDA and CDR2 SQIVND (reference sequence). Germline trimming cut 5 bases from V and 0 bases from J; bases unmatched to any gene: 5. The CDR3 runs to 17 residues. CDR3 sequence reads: CASSLRDRASGANVLTF. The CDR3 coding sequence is TGTGCCAGTAGTCTCCGGGACAGGGCCTCTGGGGCCAACGTCCTGACTTTC.

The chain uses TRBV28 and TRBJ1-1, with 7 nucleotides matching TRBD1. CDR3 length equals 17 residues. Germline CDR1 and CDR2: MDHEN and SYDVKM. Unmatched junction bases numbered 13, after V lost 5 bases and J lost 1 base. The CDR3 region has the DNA TGTGCCAGCAGTGCAAATTTGGGGGGACAGTCGAACACTGAAGCTTTCTTT. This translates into CASSANLGGQSNTEAFF. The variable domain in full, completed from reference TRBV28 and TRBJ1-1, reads DVKVTQSSRYLVKRTGEKVFLECVQDMDHENMFWYRQDPGLGLRLIYFSYDVKMKEKGDIPEGYSVSREKKERFSLILESASTNQTSMYLCASSANLGGQSNTEAFFGQGTRLTVV.

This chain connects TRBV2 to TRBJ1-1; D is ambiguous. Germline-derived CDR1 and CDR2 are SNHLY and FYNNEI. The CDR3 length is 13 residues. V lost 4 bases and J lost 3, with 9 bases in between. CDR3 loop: CASSGQAYTEAFF. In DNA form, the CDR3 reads TGTGCCAGCAGTGGGCAGGCCTACACTGAAGCTTTCTTT.

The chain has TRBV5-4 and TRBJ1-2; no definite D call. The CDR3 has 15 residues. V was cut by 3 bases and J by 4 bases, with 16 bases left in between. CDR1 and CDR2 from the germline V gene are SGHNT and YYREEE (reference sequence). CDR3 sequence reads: CASSSVGGSPYGYTF. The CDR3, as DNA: TGTGCCAGCAGCTCGGTGGGAGGGAGCCCCTATGGCTACACCTTC.

CDR3: CASSLGGGTGTAQPQHF. For the CDR3, the DNA is TGTGCCAGCAGCTTAGGTGGGGGGACAGGGACGGCGCAGCCCCAGCATTTT. This chain links TRBV7-2 with TRBJ1-5; 9 positions agree with TRBD1. The CDR3 covers 17 residues. The V segment lost 1 base and the J segment 7 bases; nucleotides outside the gene matches: 11. Germline V gene sequence: CDR1 SGHTA, CDR2 FQGNSA.

The CDR3 coding sequence is TGCAGCGTTGCCGGCAGGGGGCGGCAAGAGACCCAGTACTTC. Protein product: CSVAGRGRQETQYF. The chain couples TRBV29-1 to TRBJ2-5; 8 positions agree with TRBD1. V dropped 4 bases and J dropped 2; count of bases not matched to a gene: 6. CDR3 length: 14 residues. Germline V gene data show CDR1 as SQVTM and CDR2 as ANQGSEA.

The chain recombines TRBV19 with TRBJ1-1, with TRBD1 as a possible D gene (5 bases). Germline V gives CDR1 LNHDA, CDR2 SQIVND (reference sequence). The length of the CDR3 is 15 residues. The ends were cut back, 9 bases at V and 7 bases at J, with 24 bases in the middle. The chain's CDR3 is CASTPTSRVFDEAFF. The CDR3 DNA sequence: TGTGCCAGCACCCCGACCTCCAGGGTCTTTGATGAAGCTTTCTTT.

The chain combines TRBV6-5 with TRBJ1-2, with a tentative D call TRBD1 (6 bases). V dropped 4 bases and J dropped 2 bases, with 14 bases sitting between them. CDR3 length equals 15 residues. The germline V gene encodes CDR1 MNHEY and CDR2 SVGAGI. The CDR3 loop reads CASSSRDTSNYGYTF. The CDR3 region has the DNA TGTGCCAGCAGTTCACGGGACACCTCGAACTATGGCTACACCTTC.

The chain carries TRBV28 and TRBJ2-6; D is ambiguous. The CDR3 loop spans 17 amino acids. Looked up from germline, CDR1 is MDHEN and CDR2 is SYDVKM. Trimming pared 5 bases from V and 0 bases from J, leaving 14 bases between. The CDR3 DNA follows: TGTGCCAGCAGTCCACCCCCAGGAAGCTCTGGGGCCAACGTCCTGACTTTC. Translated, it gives CASSPPPGSSGANVLTF.

CDR3 loop: CASRVTGFEQYF. Here the CDR3 DNA reads TGTGCCAGCAGGGTCACAGGGTTCGAGCAGTACTTC. V gene TRBV2 combines with J gene TRBJ2-7, with D perhaps matching TRBD1 (6 bases). CDR1 and CDR2 from the germline V gene are SNHLY and FYNNEI. The CDR3 contains 12 residues. V shed 6 bases and J shed 6 bases, with 12 bases lying between them. The full variable domain, with the rest looked up from reference TRBV2 and TRBJ2-7, is EPEVTQTPSHQVTQMGQEVILRCVPISNHLYFYWYRQILGQKVEFLVSFYNNEISEKSEIFDDQFSVERPDGSNFTLKIRSTKLEDSAMYFCASRVTGFEQYFGPGTRLTVT.

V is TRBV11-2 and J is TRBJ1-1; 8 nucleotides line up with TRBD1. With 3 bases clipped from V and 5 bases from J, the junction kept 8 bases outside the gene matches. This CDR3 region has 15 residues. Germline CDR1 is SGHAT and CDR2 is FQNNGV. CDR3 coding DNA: TGTGCCAGCAGCTTTCCCATTGACAGGGGAACTGAAGCTTTCTTT. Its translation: CASSFPIDRGTEAFF.

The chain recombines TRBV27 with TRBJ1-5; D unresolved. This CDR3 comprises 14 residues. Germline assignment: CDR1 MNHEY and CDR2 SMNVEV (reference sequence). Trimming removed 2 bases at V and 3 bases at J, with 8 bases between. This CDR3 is CASSLGADNQPQHF. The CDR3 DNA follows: TGTGCCAGCAGTTTAGGAGCGGACAATCAGCCCCAGCATTTT.

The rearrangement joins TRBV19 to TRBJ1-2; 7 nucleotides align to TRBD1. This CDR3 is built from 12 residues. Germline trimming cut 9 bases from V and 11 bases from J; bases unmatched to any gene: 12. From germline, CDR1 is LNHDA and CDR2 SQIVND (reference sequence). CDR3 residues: CASSWTGMGYTF. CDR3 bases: TGTGCCAGCTCTTGGACAGGAATGGGTTACACCTTC.

CDR3 amino acids: CASSLGQGAGNTIYF. CDR3 DNA sequence: TGTGCCAGCAGCCTGGGACAGGGGGCCGGAAACACCATATATTTT. The rearrangement uses TRBV5-5 and TRBJ1-3, with 12 positions matching TRBD1. Germline CDR1 and CDR2: SGHKS and YYEKEE (reference sequence). V gave up 4 bases and J gave up 4 bases; unmatched junction bases: 3. CDR3 size: 15 residues.

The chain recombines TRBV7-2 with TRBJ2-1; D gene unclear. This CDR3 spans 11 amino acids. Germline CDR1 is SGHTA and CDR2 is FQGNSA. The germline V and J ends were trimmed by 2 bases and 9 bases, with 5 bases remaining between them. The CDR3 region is CASSLTGEQFF. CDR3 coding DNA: TGTGCCAGCAGCTTAACCGGTGAGCAGTTCTTC. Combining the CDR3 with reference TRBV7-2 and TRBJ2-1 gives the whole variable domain GAGVSQSPSNKVTEKGKDVELRCDPISGHTALYWYRQSLGQGLEFLIYFQGNSAPDKSGLPSDRFSAERTGGSVSTLTIQRTQQEDSAVYLCASSLTGEQFFGPGTRLTVL.

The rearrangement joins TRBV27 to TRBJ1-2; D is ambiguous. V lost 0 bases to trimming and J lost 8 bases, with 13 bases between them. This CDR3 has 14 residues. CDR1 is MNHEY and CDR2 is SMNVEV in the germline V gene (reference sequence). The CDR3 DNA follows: TGTGCCAGCAGTTTATCGGAAAGCCCGGGGGGCTACACCTTC. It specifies CASSLSESPGGYTF.

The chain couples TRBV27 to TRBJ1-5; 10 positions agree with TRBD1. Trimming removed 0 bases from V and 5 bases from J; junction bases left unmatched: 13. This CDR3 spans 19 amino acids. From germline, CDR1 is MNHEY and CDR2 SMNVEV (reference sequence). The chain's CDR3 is CASSLSGTGVLLLHQPQHF. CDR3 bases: TGTGCCAGCAGTTTATCTGGGACAGGGGTTCTCCTCCTCCATCAGCCCCAGCATTTT.

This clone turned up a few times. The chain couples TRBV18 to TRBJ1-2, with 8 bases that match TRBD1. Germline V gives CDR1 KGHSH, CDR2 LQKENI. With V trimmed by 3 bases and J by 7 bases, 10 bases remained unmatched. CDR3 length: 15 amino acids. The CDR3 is CASSPQTGEVGGYTF. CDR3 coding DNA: TGTGCCAGCTCACCGCAGACAGGGGAGGTTGGTGGCTACACCTTC.